These 9 T cell receptor beta chains were sequenced from one sample in a study of T cells in Graves' hyperthyroidism and ophthalmopathy. Regions amplified from RNA transcripts were the TCR beta CDR3 regions. Primed by the HTBI set, a first-round RT-PCR was run on the TCR CDR3. A single record per CDR3 protein comes from TCRdb applying MiXCR to the multiplex PCR reads. The sample has around 570,000 distinct CDR3 sequences; just under 20% are singletons. The sample comprised blood. Receptor source: a man aged 40-50 years with Graves' ophthalmopathy.

V gene TRBV9 combines with J gene TRBJ1-3, with TRBD1 as a possible D gene (5 bases). This CDR3 comprises 15 residues. Per the germline V gene, CDR1 is SGDLS and CDR2 is YYNGEE. V shed 7 bases and J shed 2 bases, with 16 bases lying between them. This chain's CDR3 is CASRFGTATGNTIYF. CDR3 DNA: TGTGCCAGCCGATTCGGGACGGCAACTGGAAACACCATATATTTT.

A word on this clonotype: This may be a read error, as it is one base from a much larger clone. CDR3 sequence: CGARPAGGSSYNEQFF. The CDR3 DNA is TGCGGTGCTAGACCCGCAGGGGGGAGCTCCTACAATGAGCAGTTCTTC. The chain joins TRBV20-1 to TRBJ2-1, with a possible D match to TRBD1 (7 bases). Germline lookup yields CDR1 DFQATT and CDR2 SNEGSKA (reference sequence). CDR3 length equals 16 residues.

This clonotype was counted between two and nine times. The gene calls are TRBV10-3 and TRBJ1-1; D ambiguous. Germline-derived CDR1 and CDR2 are ENHRY and SYGVKD. The CDR3 contains 15 residues. V shed 8 bases and J shed 0 bases, with 16 bases lying between them. For the CDR3, the DNA is TGTGCCATCCCCCCCTCACGGAATATGAACACTGAAGCTTTCTTT. This gives the protein CAIPPSRNMNTEAFF.

The gene calls are TRBV28 and TRBJ1-2; tentatively, D is TRBD1 (5 bases). Germline V lookup: CDR1 MDHEN, CDR2 SYDVKM. Trimming left V 2 bases short and J 5 bases short, with 12 bases between. CDR3 length: 14 residues. In nucleotides, the CDR3 is TGTGCCAGCAGTTTACAGCCAGGGTGGTATGGCTACACCTTC. As protein: CASSLQPGWYGYTF.

This clonotype was detected only a few times. This chain's CDR3 is CASSREPLGGGGYTEAFF. CDR3 coding DNA: TGCGCCAGCAGCCGCGAACCTCTAGGAGGGGGCGGGTACACTGAAGCTTTCTTT. The chain couples TRBV5-1 to TRBJ1-1, with 7 bases matching TRBD1. Germline assignment: CDR1 SGHRS and CDR2 YFSETQ. V was pared by 4 bases and J by 3 bases, with 18 bases of the junction left unmatched. The CDR3 contains 18 residues.

This clonotype was recorded a few times. The chain joins TRBV2 to TRBJ1-2, with 9 bases identical to TRBD1. This CDR3 comprises 13 residues. V was clipped by 6 bases and J by 7 bases; unmatched bases: 6. Germline values: CDR1 SNHLY, CDR2 FYNNEI. The CDR3 nucleotides read TGTGCCAGCAGCGCACAGGGGGCGTTTGGCTACACCTTC. Translated, it gives CASSAQGAFGYTF. Filled out from reference TRBV2 and TRBJ1-2, the complete variable domain reads EPEVTQTPSHQVTQMGQEVILRCVPISNHLYFYWYRQILGQKVEFLVSFYNNEISEKSEIFDDQFSVERPDGSNFTLKIRSTKLEDSAMYFCASSAQGAFGYTFGSGTRLTVV.

This clonotype was seen only a few times. V is TRBV12-5 and J is TRBJ2-7; D not certain. V lost 1 base to trimming and J lost 4 bases, with 8 bases between them. Germline CDR1 is LGHNT and CDR2 is FRNRAP. CDR3 length: 13 residues. Here the CDR3 reads CASGLEIGYEQYF. CDR3 in DNA: TGTGCTAGTGGTTTGGAAATTGGGTACGAGCAGTACTTC.

A few counts support this clonotype. The chain is built from TRBV27 and TRBJ1-4; a weak D match, TRBD1 (5 bases). Trimming stripped 7 bases from V and 4 bases from J, with 16 bases between. From germline, CDR1 is MNHEY and CDR2 SMNVEV (reference sequence). This CDR3 spans 15 amino acids. The CDR3 DNA reads TGTGCCAGCACCCTCCCGGGACGGCGTAATGAAAAACTGTTTTTT. Amino acid sequence: CASTLPGRRNEKLFF.

This clonotype was found a few times. This chain uses TRBV20-1 with TRBJ2-1, with a possible D match to TRBD1 (6 bases). The CDR3 length is 16 residues. V lost 0 bases to trimming and J lost 7 bases, with 19 bases between them. The germline V gene has CDR1 DFQATT and CDR2 SNEGSKA (reference sequence). The CDR3 spells CSARDFPGALDNEQFF. The CDR3 DNA reads TGCAGTGCTAGAGATTTCCCAGGGGCCTTAGATAATGAGCAGTTCTTC.